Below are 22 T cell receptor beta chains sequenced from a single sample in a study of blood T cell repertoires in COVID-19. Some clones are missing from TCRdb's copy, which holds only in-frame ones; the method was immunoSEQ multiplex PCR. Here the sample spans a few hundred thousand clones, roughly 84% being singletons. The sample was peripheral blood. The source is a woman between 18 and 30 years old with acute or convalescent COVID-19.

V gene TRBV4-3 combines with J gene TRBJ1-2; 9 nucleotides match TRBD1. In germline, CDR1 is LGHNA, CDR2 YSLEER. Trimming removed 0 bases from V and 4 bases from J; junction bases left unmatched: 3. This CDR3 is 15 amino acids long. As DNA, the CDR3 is TGCGCCAGCAGCCAAGAGGGACAGGGACGCTATGGCTACACCTTC. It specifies CASSQEGQGRYGYTF.

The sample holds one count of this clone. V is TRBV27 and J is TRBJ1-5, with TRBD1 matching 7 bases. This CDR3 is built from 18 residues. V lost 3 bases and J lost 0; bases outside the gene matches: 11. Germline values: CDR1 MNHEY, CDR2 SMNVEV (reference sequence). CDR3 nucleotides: TGTGCCAGCAGTTTTCGGACAGGCTGGGGGAATAGCAATCAGCCCCAGCATTTT. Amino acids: CASSFRTGWGNSNQPQHF.

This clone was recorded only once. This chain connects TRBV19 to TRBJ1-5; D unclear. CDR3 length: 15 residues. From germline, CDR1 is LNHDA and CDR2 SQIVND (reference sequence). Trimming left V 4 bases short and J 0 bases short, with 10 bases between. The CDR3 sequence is CASSTTRVSNQPQHF. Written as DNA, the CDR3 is TGTGCCAGTAGTACAACGCGGGTTAGCAATCAGCCCCAGCATTTT. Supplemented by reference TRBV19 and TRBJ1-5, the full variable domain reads DGGITQSPKYLFRKEGQNVTLSCEQNLNHDAMYWYRQDPGQGLRLIYYSQIVNDFQKGDIAEGYSVSREKKESFPLTVTSAQKNPTAFYLCASSTTRVSNQPQHFGDGTRLSIL.

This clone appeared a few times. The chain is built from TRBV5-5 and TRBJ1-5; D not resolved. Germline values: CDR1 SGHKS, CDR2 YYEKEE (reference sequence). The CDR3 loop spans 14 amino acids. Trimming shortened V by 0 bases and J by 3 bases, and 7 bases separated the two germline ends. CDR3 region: CASSLVHANQPQHF. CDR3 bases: TGTGCCAGCAGCTTGGTACATGCCAATCAGCCCCAGCATTTT.

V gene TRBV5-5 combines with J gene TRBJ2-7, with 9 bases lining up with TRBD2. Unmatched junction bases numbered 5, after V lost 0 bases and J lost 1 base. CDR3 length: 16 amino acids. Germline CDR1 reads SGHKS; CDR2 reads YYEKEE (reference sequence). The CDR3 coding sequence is TGTGCCAGCAGCTTGGTCGTTAGCGGGAGTTCCTACGAGCAGTACTTC. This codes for CASSLVVSGSSYEQYF.

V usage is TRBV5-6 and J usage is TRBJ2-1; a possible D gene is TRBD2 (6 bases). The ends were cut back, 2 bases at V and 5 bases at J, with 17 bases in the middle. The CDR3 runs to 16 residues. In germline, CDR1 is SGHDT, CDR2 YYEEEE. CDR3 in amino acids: CASSLQSGSFNNEQFF. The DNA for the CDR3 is TGTGCCAGCAGCTTACAGTCCGGGAGCTTTAACAATGAGCAGTTCTTC.

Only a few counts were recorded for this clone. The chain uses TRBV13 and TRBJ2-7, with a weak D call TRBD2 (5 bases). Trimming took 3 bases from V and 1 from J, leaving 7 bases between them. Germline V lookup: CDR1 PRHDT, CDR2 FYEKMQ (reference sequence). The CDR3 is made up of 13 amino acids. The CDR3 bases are TGTGCCAGCAGCTTCCCGGGATCCTACGAGCAGTACTTC. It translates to CASSFPGSYEQYF.

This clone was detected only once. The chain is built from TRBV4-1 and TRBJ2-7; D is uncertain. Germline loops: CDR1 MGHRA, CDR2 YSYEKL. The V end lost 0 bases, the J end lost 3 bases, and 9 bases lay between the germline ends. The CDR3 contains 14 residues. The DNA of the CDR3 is TGCGCCAGCAGCCAAGACACAAGATACTACGAGCAGTACTTC. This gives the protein CASSQDTRYYEQYF.

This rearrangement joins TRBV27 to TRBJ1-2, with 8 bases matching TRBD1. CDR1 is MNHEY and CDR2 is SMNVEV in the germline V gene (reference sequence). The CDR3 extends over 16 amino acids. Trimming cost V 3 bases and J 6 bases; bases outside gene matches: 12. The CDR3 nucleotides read TGTGCCAGCAGTTTTCGTGTGACAGGGGATAAAGATGGCTACACCTTC. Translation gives CASSFRVTGDKDGYTF.

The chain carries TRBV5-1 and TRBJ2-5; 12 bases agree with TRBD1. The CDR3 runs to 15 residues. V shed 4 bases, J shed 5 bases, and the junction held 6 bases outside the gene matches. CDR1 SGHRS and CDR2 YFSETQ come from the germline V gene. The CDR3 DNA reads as TGCGCCAGCAGCCCGGGACAGGGGGCCGAGGAGACCCAGTACTTC. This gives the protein CASSPGQGAEETQYF.

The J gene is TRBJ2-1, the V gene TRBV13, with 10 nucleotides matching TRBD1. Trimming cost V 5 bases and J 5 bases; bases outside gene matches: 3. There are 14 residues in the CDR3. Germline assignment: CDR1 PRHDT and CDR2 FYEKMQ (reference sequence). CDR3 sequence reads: CASSMGTGDNEQFF. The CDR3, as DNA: TGTGCCAGCAGCATGGGGACAGGGGACAATGAGCAGTTCTTC. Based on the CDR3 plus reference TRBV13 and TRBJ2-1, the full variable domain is AAGVIQSPRHLIKEKRETATLKCYPIPRHDTVYWYQQGPGQDPQFLISFYEKMQSDKGSIPDRFSAQQFSDYHSELNMSSLELGDSALYFCASSMGTGDNEQFFGPGTRLTVL.

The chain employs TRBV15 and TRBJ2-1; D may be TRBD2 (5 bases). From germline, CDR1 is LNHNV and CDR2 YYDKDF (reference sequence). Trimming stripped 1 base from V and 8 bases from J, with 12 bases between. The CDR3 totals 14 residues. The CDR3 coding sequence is TGTGCCACCAGCAGAGCCGCGGGTCGCGATGAGCAGTTCTTC. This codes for CATSRAAGRDEQFF. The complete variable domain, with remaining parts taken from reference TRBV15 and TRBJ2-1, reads DAMVIQNPRYQVTQFGKPVTLSCSQTLNHNVMYWYQQKSSQAPKLLFHYYDKDFNNEADTPDNFQSRRPNTSFCFLDIRSPGLGDTAMYLCATSRAAGRDEQFFGPGTRLTVL.

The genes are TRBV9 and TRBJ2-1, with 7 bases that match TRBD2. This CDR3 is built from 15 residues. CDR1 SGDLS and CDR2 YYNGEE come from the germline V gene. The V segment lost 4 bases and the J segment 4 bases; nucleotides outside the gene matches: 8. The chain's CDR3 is CASSLTSSGYNEQFF. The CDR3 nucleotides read TGTGCCAGCAGCTTGACGTCTAGCGGTTACAATGAGCAGTTCTTC.

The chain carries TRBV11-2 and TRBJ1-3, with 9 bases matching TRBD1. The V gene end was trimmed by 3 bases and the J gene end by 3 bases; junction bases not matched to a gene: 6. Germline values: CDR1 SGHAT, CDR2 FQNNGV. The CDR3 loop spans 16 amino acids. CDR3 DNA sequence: TGTGCCAGCAGCTTGCCACAGGGGGCTTATGGAAACACCATATATTTT. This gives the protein CASSLPQGAYGNTIYF.

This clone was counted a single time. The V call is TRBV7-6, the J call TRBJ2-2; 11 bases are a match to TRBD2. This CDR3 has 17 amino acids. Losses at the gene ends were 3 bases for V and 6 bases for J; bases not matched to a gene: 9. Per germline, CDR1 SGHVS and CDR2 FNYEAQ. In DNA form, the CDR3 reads TGTGCCAGCAGCTTCCCGACTAGCGGGGAGGGTTCCGGGGAGCTGTTTTTT. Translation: CASSFPTSGEGSGELFF.

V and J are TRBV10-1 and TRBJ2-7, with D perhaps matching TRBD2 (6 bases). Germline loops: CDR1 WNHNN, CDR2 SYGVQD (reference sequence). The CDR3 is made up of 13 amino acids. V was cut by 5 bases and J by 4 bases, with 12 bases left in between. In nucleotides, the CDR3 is TGCGCCAGCAGTCTCGGGAGTGGGTACGAGCAGTACTTC. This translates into CASSLGSGYEQYF.

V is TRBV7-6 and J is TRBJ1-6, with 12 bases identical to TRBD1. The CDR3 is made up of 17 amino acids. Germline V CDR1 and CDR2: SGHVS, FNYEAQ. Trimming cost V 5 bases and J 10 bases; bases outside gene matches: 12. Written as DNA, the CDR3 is TGTGCCAGCAGCCGGACGCCGGGACAGGGGGCTTCATCACCCCTCCACTTT. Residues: CASSRTPGQGASSPLHF.

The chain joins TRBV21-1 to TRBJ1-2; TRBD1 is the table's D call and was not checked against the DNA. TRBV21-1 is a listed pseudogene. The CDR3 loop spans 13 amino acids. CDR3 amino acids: CASSPPGVYGYTF. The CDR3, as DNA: TGTGCCAGCAGTCCCCCAGGGGTCTATGGCTACACCTTC.

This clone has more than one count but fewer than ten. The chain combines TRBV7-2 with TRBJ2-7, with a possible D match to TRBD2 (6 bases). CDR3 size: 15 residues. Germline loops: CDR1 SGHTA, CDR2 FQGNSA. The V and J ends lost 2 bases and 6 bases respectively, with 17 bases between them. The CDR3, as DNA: TGTGCCAGCAGCTTAAACGGGAGAGTGGGGGGCGAGCAGTACTTC. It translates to CASSLNGRVGGEQYF.

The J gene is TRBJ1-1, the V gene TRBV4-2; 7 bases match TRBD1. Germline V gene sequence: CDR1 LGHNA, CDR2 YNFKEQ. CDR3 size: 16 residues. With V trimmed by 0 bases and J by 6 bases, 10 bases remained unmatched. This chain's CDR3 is CASSQDKRGQGAEAFF. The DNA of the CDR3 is TGTGCCAGCAGCCAAGATAAGAGGGGGCAGGGAGCTGAAGCTTTCTTT.

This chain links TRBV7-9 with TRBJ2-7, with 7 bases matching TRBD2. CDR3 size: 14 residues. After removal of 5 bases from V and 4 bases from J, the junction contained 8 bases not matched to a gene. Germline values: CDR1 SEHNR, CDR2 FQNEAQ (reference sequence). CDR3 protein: CASSGGDSAYEQYF. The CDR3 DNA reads TGTGCCAGCAGCGGGGGGGATTCGGCGTACGAGCAGTACTTC.

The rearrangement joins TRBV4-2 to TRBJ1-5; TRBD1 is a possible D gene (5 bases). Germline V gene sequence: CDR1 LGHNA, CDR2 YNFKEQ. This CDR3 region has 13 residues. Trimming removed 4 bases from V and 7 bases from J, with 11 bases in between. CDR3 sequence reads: CASSRQGGQPQHF. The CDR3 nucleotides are TGTGCCAGCAGCCGGCAGGGTGGCCAGCCCCAGCATTTT.